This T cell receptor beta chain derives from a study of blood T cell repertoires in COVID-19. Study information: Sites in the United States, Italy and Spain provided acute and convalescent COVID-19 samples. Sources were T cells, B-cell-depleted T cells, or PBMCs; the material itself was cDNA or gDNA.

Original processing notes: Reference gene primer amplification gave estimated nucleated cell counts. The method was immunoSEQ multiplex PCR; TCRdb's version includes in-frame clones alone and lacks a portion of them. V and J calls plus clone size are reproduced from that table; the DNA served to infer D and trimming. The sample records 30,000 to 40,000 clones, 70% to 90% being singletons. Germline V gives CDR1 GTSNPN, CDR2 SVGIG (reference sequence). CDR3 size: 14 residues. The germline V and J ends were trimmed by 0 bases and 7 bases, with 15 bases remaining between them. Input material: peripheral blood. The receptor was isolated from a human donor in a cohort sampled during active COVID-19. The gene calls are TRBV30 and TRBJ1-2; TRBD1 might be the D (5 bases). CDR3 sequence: CAWSVFGTGGGYTF. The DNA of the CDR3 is TGTGCCTGGAGTGTCTTTGGGACGGGAGGTGGCTACACCTTC.